The rows below give T cell receptor beta chains drawn from one sample of a study of T cell repertoires in cytomegalovirus infection. TCRdb called the reads again in MiXCR, with one record for every CDR3 protein. Among roughly 100,000 distinct CDR3 sequences, 35% to 50% were seen once, and the ten largest hold just under 75%. These receptors' antigens are unknown. Sequenced here: CD8+ T cells from cultured PBMCs, sampled from culture after CMV antigen stimulation. Receptors originate from a human donor in good health (CMV status not recorded). Some clones in this sample may be carry-over from other donors' samples. CDR3s include the opening cysteine and the closing phenylalanine or tryptophan. Fields, in order: clone size, V gene, D gene, J gene, CDR3 DNA, CDR3 protein. A D gene is named only where the DNA matches it firmly. The size entry is marked missing in some rows and otherwise reads once, few, many or a size class.

size: many; V: TRBV2; D: -; J: TRBJ1-3; DNA: TGTGCCAGCAGTGAAGTCGGCCGGAGCTCTGGAAACACCATATATTTT; CDR3: CASSEVGRSSGNTIYF
size: few; V: TRBV7-9; D: -; J: TRBJ2-7; DNA: TGTGCCAGCAGTATTCCGGGACGAACCTACGAGCAGTACTTC; CDR3: CASSIPGRTYEQYF
size: -; V: TRBV27; D: TRBD1; J: TRBJ1-1; DNA: TGTGCCAGCAGTCTAGGGACAGGGGGGAACACTGAAGCTTTCTTT; CDR3: CASSLGTGGNTEAFF
size: -; V: TRBV5-5; D: TRBD2; J: TRBJ2-5; DNA: TGTGCCAGCAGCTGGGGACTAGCGGGAGTTCAAGAGACCCAGTACTTC; CDR3: CASSWGLAGVQETQYF
size: once; V: TRBV6-4; D: TRBD2; J: TRBJ2-3; DNA: TGTGCCAGCAGTGATGGGGCGGGGGGCTCTGATACGCAGTATTTT; CDR3: CASSDGAGGSDTQYF
size: many; V: TRBV4-1; D: -; J: TRBJ1-5; DNA: TGCGCCAGCAGCCAAGATCTCCGACAGGAGTATAGCAATCAGCCCCAGCATTTT; CDR3: CASSQDLRQEYSNQPQHF
size: few; V: TRBV12-3/TRBV12-4; D: TRBD2; J: TRBJ2-1; DNA: TGTGCCAGCAGTCCCGGGACTAGCGGGGTCAATGAGCAGTTCTTC; CDR3: CASSPGTSGVNEQFF
size: -; V: TRBV19; D: TRBD1; J: TRBJ2-7; DNA: TGTGCCAGTAAAGGTCGAGCAGGGGACAGGGAAGGATTGACCTCCTCCTACGAGCAGTACTTC; CDR3: CASKGRAGDREGLTSSYEQYF
size: -; V: TRBV13; D: TRBD1; J: TRBJ2-5; DNA: TGTGCCAGCAGCTTATGGGGGACAGGCCAAGAGACCCAGTACTTC; CDR3: CASSLWGTGQETQYF
size: -; V: TRBV5-4; D: -; J: TRBJ2-5; DNA: TGTGCCAGCAGCTTGGTTGGCGGTACTCAAGAGACCCAGTACTTC; CDR3: CASSLVGGTQETQYF
size: -; V: TRBV19; D: -; J: TRBJ2-1; DNA: TGTGCCAGTAGTATAAGTGGGGGGCTCTCCTACAATGAGCAGTTCTTC; CDR3: CASSISGGLSYNEQFF
size: many; V: TRBV25-1; D: TRBD1; J: TRBJ1-2; DNA: TGTGCCAGCAGTGAAGGAAACTGGGGACAGGGCTATGGCTACACCTTC; CDR3: CASSEGNWGQGYGYTF
size: many; V: TRBV7-8; D: TRBD2; J: TRBJ2-3; DNA: TGTGCCAGCAGCTCTCTAAAAGCGGGGAACACAGATACGCAGTATTTT; CDR3: CASSSLKAGNTDTQYF
size: -; V: TRBV29-1; D: -; J: TRBJ2-1; DNA: TGCAGCGTTGACCCCGCGGATGAGCAGTTCTTC; CDR3: CSVDPADEQFF
size: few; V: TRBV19; D: -; J: TRBJ2-7; DNA: TGTGCCAGTAGTATAGGAAGCATGTACGAGCAGTACTTC; CDR3: CASSIGSMYEQYF
size: -; V: TRBV20-1; D: TRBD2; J: TRBJ2-1; DNA: TGCAGTGCTAGGGAGGGACTAGCGGGGGACGAGGAGCAGTTCTTC; CDR3: CSAREGLAGDEEQFF
size: few; V: TRBV2; D: -; J: TRBJ1-2; DNA: TGTGCCAGCAGTGAGGTGACAGGAGGTGGCTACACCTTC; CDR3: CASSEVTGGGYTF
size: few; V: TRBV29-1; D: -; J: TRBJ1-4; DNA: TGCAGCGTCAATGCGGGGGACTACAATGAAAAACTGTTTTTT; CDR3: CSVNAGDYNEKLFF
size: many; V: TRBV10-3; D: -; J: TRBJ2-7; DNA: TGTGCCAGTCAATCCGAAAACTCCTACGAGCAGTACTTC; CDR3: CASQSENSYEQYF
size: few; V: TRBV12-3/TRBV12-4; D: TRBD1; J: TRBJ1-5; DNA: TGTGCCAGCAGTTGGCTACAGGGGCCCGGTCAGCCCCAGCATTTT; CDR3: CASSWLQGPGQPQHF
size: once; V: TRBV4-1; D: -; J: TRBJ1-1; DNA: TGCGCCAGCAGCCCCGGGGGAGGGAGGACTGAAGCTTTCTTT; CDR3: CASSPGGGRTEAFF
size: once; V: TRBV5-1; D: TRBD1; J: TRBJ1-1; DNA: TGCGCCAGCAGCTTGTGGCAGGGGGCTTCTTTCGACACTGAAGCTTTCTTT; CDR3: CASSLWQGASFDTEAFF
size: many; V: TRBV12-3/TRBV12-4; D: -; J: TRBJ2-5; DNA: TGTGCCAGCAGTTTTAGGCGGGGCCAAGAGACCCAGTACTTC; CDR3: CASSFRRGQETQYF
size: once; V: TRBV20-1; D: -; J: TRBJ2-2; DNA: TGCAGTGCTAGAGGGGGGGGGCGGACGGTCCCCGCCGGGGAGCTGTTTTTT; CDR3: CSARGGGRTVPAGELFF
size: -; V: TRBV9; D: -; J: TRBJ1-1; DNA: TGTGCCAGCAGCGAAGGGTCGGGGGGCACTGAAGCTTTCTTT; CDR3: CASSEGSGGTEAFF
size: -; V: TRBV12-3/TRBV12-4; D: -; J: TRBJ2-1; DNA: TGTGCCAGCAGTCGCAGCATATCATGGGACAATGAGCAGTTCTTC; CDR3: CASSRSISWDNEQFF
size: -; V: TRBV29-1; D: -; J: TRBJ1-4; DNA: TGCAGCGTTCCCCCGGAGGCACCCAAGATGAGTGAAAAACTGTTTTTT; CDR3: CSVPPEAPKMSEKLFF
size: -; V: TRBV19; D: TRBD1; J: TRBJ2-2; DNA: TGTGCCAGTAGAAACAGGGGGAACACCGGGGAGCTGTTTTTT; CDR3: CASRNRGNTGELFF
size: few; V: TRBV19; D: -; J: TRBJ2-6; DNA: TGTGCCAGTAGATCCGAGGAGTATGGGGCCAACGTCCTGACTTTC; CDR3: CASRSEEYGANVLTF
size: once; V: TRBV7-8; D: TRBD2; J: TRBJ2-5; DNA: TGTGCCAGCAGCGATGGACTAGCGGATCAGTACTTC; CDR3: CASSDGLADQYF
size: -; V: TRBV5-1; D: TRBD2; J: TRBJ2-3; DNA: TGCGCCAGCAGCTTGGGCGGGGGGACCACAGATACGCAGTATTTT; CDR3: CASSLGGGTTDTQYF
size: -; V: TRBV6-2/TRBV6-3; D: -; J: TRBJ1-5; DNA: TGTGCCAGCAATCAAGGGACTAGCAATCAGCCCCAGCATTTT; CDR3: CASNQGTSNQPQHF
size: -; V: TRBV19; D: -; J: TRBJ1-1; DNA: TGTGCCAGTACTCCGGGGGGCATACTAAACACTGAAGCTTTCTTT; CDR3: CASTPGGILNTEAFF
size: -; V: TRBV7-9; D: -; J: TRBJ1-5; DNA: TGTGCCAGCAGCTTAGGGTCCATCGATCAGCCCCAGCATTTT; CDR3: CASSLGSIDQPQHF
size: -; V: TRBV4-1; D: -; J: TRBJ2-3; DNA: TGCGCCAGCAGCCAGCGCCTAGGCCCTAGCACAGATACGCAGTATTTT; CDR3: CASSQRLGPSTDTQYF
size: -; V: TRBV19; D: -; J: TRBJ2-5; DNA: TGTGCCAGTAGTACCCAAGAGACCCAGTACTTC; CDR3: CASSTQETQYF
size: few; V: TRBV6-4; D: -; J: TRBJ1-2; DNA: TGTGCCAGCAGTGACTCCGGAGCTCCTAACTATGGCTACACCTTC; CDR3: CASSDSGAPNYGYTF
size: -; V: TRBV11-3; D: -; J: TRBJ2-2; DNA: TGTGCCAGCAGCCCAACTATGGGGAGGCACACCGGGGAGCTGTTTTTT; CDR3: CASSPTMGRHTGELFF
size: -; V: TRBV2; D: -; J: TRBJ1-1; DNA: TGTGCCAGCAGTGAAAGCCCCCGGTCGAACACTGAAGCTTTCTTT; CDR3: CASSESPRSNTEAFF
size: -; V: TRBV7-9; D: -; J: TRBJ2-7; DNA: TGTGCCAGCAGCCTCCCCTGGACAGATTACGAGCAGTACTTC; CDR3: CASSLPWTDYEQYF
size: few; V: TRBV6-1; D: TRBD2; J: TRBJ2-1; DNA: TGTGCCAGCAGTGAAGTTCCGAGCGGGGGTGACAATGAGCAGTTCTTC; CDR3: CASSEVPSGGDNEQFF
size: few; V: TRBV28; D: -; J: TRBJ1-1; DNA: TGTGCCAGCAGTTGCCTCGGGGGGAGGAACACTGAAGCTTTCTTT; CDR3: CASSCLGGRNTEAFF
size: -; V: TRBV12-3/TRBV12-4; D: -; J: TRBJ1-2; DNA: TGTGCCAGCAGTTTTGGGGGGTTAGAGGGCTACACCTTC; CDR3: CASSFGGLEGYTF
size: -; V: TRBV7-8; D: -; J: TRBJ2-7; DNA: TGTGCCAGCAGCCGGGACTTTTACCCCTACGAGCAGTACTTC; CDR3: CASSRDFYPYEQYF
size: -; V: TRBV2; D: -; J: TRBJ1-1; DNA: TGTGCCCGAGCAAGCTGGGAATCGGGCACTGAAGCTTTCTTT; CDR3: CARASWESGTEAFF
size: few; V: TRBV12-3/TRBV12-4; D: TRBD2; J: TRBJ2-3; DNA: TGTGCCAGCCACGGAAGCGGGGGGGCCGGGCGGGCAGATACGCAGTATTTT; CDR3: CASHGSGGAGRADTQYF
size: -; V: TRBV7-9; D: -; J: TRBJ1-4; DNA: TGTGCCAGCAGCCCCAGCCCCTTAAGAAAACTGTTTTTT; CDR3: CASSPSPLRKLFF
size: -; V: TRBV6-5; D: -; J: TRBJ2-5; DNA: TGTGCCAGCAAGGAGGAGGTCGGTCAAGAGACCCAGTACTTC; CDR3: CASKEEVGQETQYF
size: -; V: TRBV9; D: -; J: TRBJ2-3; DNA: TGTGCCAGCAGCGCCTTTGGGGGAGCTAGCACAGATACGCAGTATTTT; CDR3: CASSAFGGASTDTQYF
size: many; V: TRBV28; D: TRBD1; J: TRBJ1-1; DNA: TGTGCCAGCAACAGGGGTGGCACTGAAGCTTTCTTT; CDR3: CASNRGGTEAFF
size: -; V: TRBV7-9; D: TRBD1; J: TRBJ2-3; DNA: TGTGCCAGCAGGACAGGGGTAGCAGATACGCAGTATTTT; CDR3: CASRTGVADTQYF
size: -; V: TRBV10-3; D: -; J: TRBJ2-2; DNA: TGTGCCATCAGTGACCCAGGGGGGCACGGGGAGCTGTTTTTT; CDR3: CAISDPGGHGELFF
size: once; V: TRBV7-3; D: -; J: TRBJ2-7; DNA: TGTGCCAGCAGTCTAGGACAGCTAGGAGGGGAAGACGACGAGCAGTACTTC; CDR3: CASSLGQLGGEDDEQYF